This T cell receptor (beta chain) was obtained from a study of shared clonotypes between healthy human individuals. Per the authors' pipeline: ImmunoSEQ sequences covered only the junction and lacked quality scores; filtering therefore differed. The protocol was immunoSEQ multiplex PCR, while the TCRdb copy is restricted to in-frame clones and leaves out a portion. V and J calls and clone size follow that table, whereas D and trimming were derived from the DNA. The sample holds a few million clones, roughly 92% seen once. Study results and limitations: Sharing across four donors was highest in naive CD4 (about 5%) and lowest in memory CD8 (approximately 0.4%).

The CDR3 totals 15 residues. Deletions cut 5 bases from V and 3 bases from J, with 19 bases between. From germline, CDR1 is GTSNPN and CDR2 SVGIG (reference sequence). With respect to this clone: As yet, its antigen is unknown.

Naive CD4+ cells were CD45RA-selected; the remaining cells were memory. The receptor's source is a man between 18 and 29 years old in good health. The sample consisted of naive CD4+ T cells sorted from blood. The subset denotes: CD45RA+ positively selected. The chain recombines TRBV30 with TRBJ1-2; D not certain. CDR3 nucleotide sequence: TGTGCCTGGGGCCCCGGGCCGACGAAGGACTATGGCTACACCTTC. It codes for CAWGPGPTKDYGYTF.